Listed here is a single T cell receptor beta chain. Its specificity is not known. The CDR3 is 16 amino acids. Germline CDR1 and CDR2: SGDLS and YYNGEE. V lost 6 bases, J lost 2 bases, and 20 bases lay in between. This entry is derived from a study of T-cell reconstitution after alpha-beta-depleted transplantation in children. Study outcomes and limitations: Surviving recipient T cells and intrathymic progenitors accounted for some patients' high TCRbeta diversity at day 60. Reported findings indicate that, about two months after transplant, alpha-beta T cells came from several hundred expanded clones, which were derived from non-depleted graft cells.

Unique molecular identifiers were incorporated when the TCRbeta library was constructed. TCRdb fed the PCR reads into MiXCR, producing one record per CDR3 protein. In the table there are about 980,000 distinct CDR3 sequences, roughly 29% of which are singletons. This clonotype was sampled from a boy younger than two who had a stem cell transplant for SCID, so the T cells may come from the graft donor. The V gene is TRBV9, the J gene TRBJ2-5; possibly TRBD1 or TRBD2 for D (5 bases each). Sequences were derived from PBMCs, mostly from graft donor cells, sampled 360 days after TCRalphabeta/CD19-depleted stem cell transplant. The CDR3 loop is CASIPGTTGPQETQYF. CDR3 nucleotides: TGTGCCAGCATCCCCGGGACCACAGGACCTCAAGAGACCCAGTACTTC.